This is a list of T cell receptor beta chains from one sample in a study of blood T cell repertoires in COVID-19. Produced via immunoSEQ multiplex PCR; TCRdb's table is partial and in-frame only. The sample has 50,000 to 80,000 clones, 78% seen once. The sample comprised peripheral blood. The receptors shown here come from a man between 60 and 75 years old with COVID-19, enrolled during active disease. Each CDR3 is given with its conserved first and last residue. Each record gives: J gene, D gene, clone size, V gene, CDR3 DNA, CDR3 protein. A D gene is named only where the DNA matches it firmly. Clone size is given for some rows only: seen once, a few or many times, or a class if the clone is expanded.

J: TRBJ1-2; D: TRBD1; size: .; V: TRBV5-1; DNA: TGCGCCAGCAGCTTGTTGACAGGGGTGTTTGGGGACTATGGCTACACCTTC; CDR3: CASSLLTGVFGDYGYTF
J: TRBJ1-6; D: TRBD1; size: .; V: TRBV5-6; DNA: TGTGCCAGCAGCGTGATAACGACAGGGTGGTCACCCCTCCACTTT; CDR3: CASSVITTGWSPLHF
J: TRBJ2-2; D: .; size: few; V: TRBV10-1; DNA: TGCGCCAGCAGTGAAAATATCCCCGGGGAGCTGTTTTTT; CDR3: CASSENIPGELFF
J: TRBJ1-3; D: TRBD1; size: .; V: TRBV10-2; DNA: TGCGCCAGCAGTCTGGCAGGGGGGACCTCTGGAAACACCATATATTTT; CDR3: CASSLAGGTSGNTIYF
J: TRBJ1-5; D: .; size: .; V: TRBV4-2; DNA: TGTGCCAGCAGCCAAGATGCAGGTGACAATCAGCCCCAGCATTTT; CDR3: CASSQDAGDNQPQHF
J: TRBJ2-3; D: .; size: .; V: TRBV4-1; DNA: TGCGCCAGCAGCCAGTTCAGACTTAGGGACTCTAGCACAGATACGCAGTATTTT; CDR3: CASSQFRLRDSSTDTQYF
J: TRBJ2-2; D: TRBD2; size: .; V: TRBV5-1; DNA: TGCGCCAGCAGCAACCCTAGCGGGGGGGACTCCGGGGAGCTGTTTTTT; CDR3: CASSNPSGGDSGELFF
J: TRBJ1-6; D: TRBD1; size: .; V: TRBV2; DNA: TGTGCCAGCATAGTACAGGGGGACTCACCCCTCCACTTT; CDR3: CASIVQGDSPLHF
J: TRBJ2-2; D: TRBD1; size: .; V: TRBV11-2; DNA: TGTGCCAGCAGCCCTCGGACAGGCCCCCTATCCACCGGGGAGCTGTTTTTT; CDR3: CASSPRTGPLSTGELFF
J: TRBJ1-6; D: .; size: .; V: TRBV19; DNA: TGTGCCAGTATGACAGCCTATAATTCACCCCTCCACTTT; CDR3: CASMTAYNSPLHF
J: TRBJ2-3; D: .; size: .; V: TRBV5-1; DNA: TGCGCCAGCAGCTCACGGGCAGGGTGGGATACGCAGTATTTT; CDR3: CASSSRAGWDTQYF
J: TRBJ2-3; D: TRBD1; size: .; V: TRBV7-2; DNA: TGTGCCAGCAGCTCGGGACAGCACACAGATACGCAGTATTTT; CDR3: CASSSGQHTDTQYF
J: TRBJ1-4; D: TRBD1; size: .; V: TRBV30; DNA: TGTGCCTGGAGCGGGACAGGGTCTGGAGAAAAACTGTTTTTT; CDR3: CAWSGTGSGEKLFF
J: TRBJ1-2; D: .; size: .; V: TRBV7-9; DNA: TGTGCCAGCAGCTTACTCCTCGGACAGATTAACTATGGCTACACCTTC; CDR3: CASSLLLGQINYGYTF
J: TRBJ2-3; D: TRBD2; size: .; V: TRBV9; DNA: TGTGCCAGCAGCATACCGGGAGCGGGAGGTGGGGCAGATACGCAGTATTTT; CDR3: CASSIPGAGGGADTQYF
J: TRBJ1-1; D: .; size: .; V: TRBV28; DNA: TGTGCCAGCAGTTCGTTGACTGAAGCTTTCTTT; CDR3: CASSSLTEAFF
J: TRBJ2-2; D: TRBD1; size: once; V: TRBV3-1/TRBV3-2; DNA: TGTGCCAGCAGCCGGCGGACAGGGTGGCACACCGGGGAGCTGTTTTTT; CDR3: CASSRRTGWHTGELFF
J: TRBJ2-4; D: TRBD1; size: .; V: TRBV10-3; DNA: TGTGCCATCAGTGGGACAGGGGGAGGGAAGAACATTCAGTACTTC; CDR3: CAISGTGGGKNIQYF
J: TRBJ2-3; D: TRBD2; size: .; V: TRBV9; DNA: TGTGCCAGCAGCGTAATGTGGGGCGGGAGAGGCGCAGATACGCAGTATTTT; CDR3: CASSVMWGGRGADTQYF
J: TRBJ1-4; D: .; size: many; V: TRBV11-2; DNA: TGTGCCAGCAGCTTAGGGTCCCCAGGGATTGAAAAACTGTTTTTT; CDR3: CASSLGSPGIEKLFF
J: TRBJ1-6; D: .; size: few; V: TRBV6-5; DNA: TGTGCCAGCAGATCTCAGGCAGGGGAGTACTCACCCCTCCACTTT; CDR3: CASRSQAGEYSPLHF
J: TRBJ2-4; D: .; size: .; V: TRBV5-5; DNA: TGTGCCAGCAGCTTGACGGGGGTAGCCAAAAACATTCAGTACTTC; CDR3: CASSLTGVAKNIQYF
J: TRBJ1-2; D: TRBD1; size: .; V: TRBV11-3; DNA: TGTGCCATAGGAACAGGGGGTATCGGCTACACCTTC; CDR3: CAIGTGGIGYTF
J: TRBJ2-1; D: .; size: .; V: TRBV2; DNA: TGTGCCAGCAGTGGGAGCCGCTCGAGCTCCTACAATGAGCAGTTCTTC; CDR3: CASSGSRSSSYNEQFF
J: TRBJ1-2; D: .; size: .; V: TRBV3-1/TRBV3-2; DNA: TGTGCCAGCAGCCAAGATATTCGGGGCTACACCTTC; CDR3: CASSQDIRGYTF
J: TRBJ1-4; D: .; size: .; V: TRBV5-4; DNA: TGTGCCAGCAGCTTAGGATTGGGGCAATATGAAAAACTGTTTTTT; CDR3: CASSLGLGQYEKLFF
J: TRBJ2-5; D: TRBD1; size: .; V: TRBV18; DNA: TGTGCCAGCTCACAGCGGGGACAGGGAGAGACCCAGTACTTC; CDR3: CASSQRGQGETQYF
J: TRBJ1-5; D: TRBD1; size: .; V: TRBV23-1; DNA: TGCGCCAGCAGTCCTTCCGACAGGGGAGACAATCAGCCCCAGCATTTT; CDR3: CASSPSDRGDNQPQHF
J: TRBJ2-5; D: TRBD2; size: .; V: TRBV5-4; DNA: TGTGCCAGCAAATTAGCGGGGGGGAGAGAGACCCAGTACTTC; CDR3: CASKLAGGRETQYF
J: TRBJ2-2; D: .; size: once; V: TRBV28; DNA: TGTGCCAGCAAAGGGAGGAGGAACGGGGAGCTGTTTTTT; CDR3: CASKGRRNGELFF
J: TRBJ2-3; D: TRBD1; size: .; V: TRBV6-6; DNA: TGTGCCAGCGCCCCCGGGACAGGGTATGGCACAGATACGCAGTATTTT; CDR3: CASAPGTGYGTDTQYF
J: TRBJ2-7; D: TRBD1; size: once; V: TRBV2; DNA: TGTGCCACCCGGGACAGGGGTTACGAGCAGTACTTC; CDR3: CATRDRGYEQYF
J: TRBJ2-5; D: TRBD2; size: .; V: TRBV24-1; DNA: TGTGCCACCAGTGACCCCAGCGGGAGCGGTGAGACCCAGTACTTC; CDR3: CATSDPSGSGETQYF
J: TRBJ2-2; D: .; size: .; V: TRBV28; DNA: TGTGCCAGCAGTTTTCACAGCCTTTCTACCGGGGAGCTGTTTTTT; CDR3: CASSFHSLSTGELFF
J: TRBJ2-7; D: .; size: .; V: TRBV19; DNA: TGTGCCAGTAGTACGACAGGATACTCCTACGAGCAGTACTTC; CDR3: CASSTTGYSYEQYF
J: TRBJ1-6; D: .; size: few; V: TRBV16; DNA: TGTGCCAGCAGCCAATTCGGGGATTCACCCCTCCACTTT; CDR3: CASSQFGDSPLHF
J: TRBJ1-6; D: TRBD1; size: .; V: TRBV5-6; DNA: TGTGCCAGCACATTCAGCCGGGACAGGGCTAATTCACCCCTCCACTTT; CDR3: CASTFSRDRANSPLHF
J: TRBJ2-1; D: .; size: .; V: TRBV28; DNA: TGTGCCAGCAGCCATATTTCCGCGAACAATGAGCAGTTCTTC; CDR3: CASSHISANNEQFF
J: TRBJ1-2; D: .; size: few; V: TRBV7-6; DNA: TGTGCCAGCAGCTTGGTGGCGCAGGGGCCCTATGGCTACACCTTC; CDR3: CASSLVAQGPYGYTF
J: TRBJ1-5; D: .; size: .; V: TRBV30; DNA: TGTGCCTGGAGTCCGGGACTGGGGAATCAGCCCCAGCATTTT; CDR3: CAWSPGLGNQPQHF
J: TRBJ2-5; D: TRBD2; size: .; V: TRBV6-2/TRBV6-3; DNA: TGTGCCAGCAGTTACGGGGGACTAGCGTTGGAGACCCAGTACTTC; CDR3: CASSYGGLALETQYF
J: TRBJ2-5; D: TRBD1; size: .; V: TRBV6-5; DNA: TGTGCCAGCAACCCCCAGGACAGGGTTCGAGAGACCCAGTACTTC; CDR3: CASNPQDRVRETQYF
J: TRBJ2-1; D: TRBD2; size: .; V: TRBV4-1; DNA: TGCGCCAGCAGCCAACTCGCAACTAGCGGGATCCACAATGAGCAGTTCTTC; CDR3: CASSQLATSGIHNEQFF
J: TRBJ2-5; D: .; size: .; V: TRBV24-1; DNA: TGTGCCACCAGTGATACCCGGGACTCCATCAAAGAGACCCAGTACTTC; CDR3: CATSDTRDSIKETQYF
J: TRBJ2-2; D: .; size: .; V: TRBV6-5; DNA: TGTGCCAGCACTACGGGGATCTACGGGGAGCTGTTTTTT; CDR3: CASTTGIYGELFF
J: TRBJ1-5; D: .; size: .; V: TRBV19; DNA: TGTGCCAGTACCCCTTTTGGAGGGACGAATCAGCCCCAGCATTTT; CDR3: CASTPFGGTNQPQHF
J: TRBJ2-1; D: .; size: .; V: TRBV6-6; DNA: TGTGCCAGCAGTTACGTAGCTTCTTCGAACGTGGGGCAGTTCTTC; CDR3: CASSYVASSNVGQFF
J: TRBJ2-4; D: .; size: .; V: TRBV24-1; DNA: TGTGCCACCAGTGATTTGGGAGACAAAAACATTCAGTACTTC; CDR3: CATSDLGDKNIQYF
J: TRBJ2-7; D: .; size: .; V: TRBV6-4; DNA: TGTGCCAGGCCGTCTAGACGATACCGAGGGTACGAGCAGTACTTC; CDR3: CARPSRRYRGYEQYF
J: TRBJ2-4; D: .; size: once; V: TRBV7-3; DNA: TGTGCCAGCAGCCAAGGACAGAACTTCATTCAGTACTTC; CDR3: CASSQGQNFIQYF
J: TRBJ1-5; D: TRBD1; size: .; V: TRBV28; DNA: TGTGCCAGCAAGACAGGGGGAGTAGATCAGCCCCAGCATTTT; CDR3: CASKTGGVDQPQHF
J: TRBJ1-4; D: TRBD1; size: .; V: TRBV7-2; DNA: TGTGCCAGCAGCTTAGGGACAGGTGGGGAAAAACTGTTTTTT; CDR3: CASSLGTGGEKLFF
J: TRBJ2-4; D: .; size: .; V: TRBV2; DNA: TGTGCCTCCCTTGGGGGCGCAGGTGCCAAAAACATTCAGTACTTC; CDR3: CASLGGAGAKNIQYF